These 5 T cell receptor beta chains were all obtained from the same sample, sequenced in a study of shared clonotypes between healthy human individuals. Produced via immunoSEQ multiplex PCR; TCRdb's table is partial and in-frame only. This table holds millions of clones, roughly nine tenths found once. The sequenced sample consisted of naive CD4+ T cells sorted from blood. Sample subset: CD45RA+ positively selected. Receptor source: a man younger than 35 in good health.

V usage is TRBV18 and J usage is TRBJ2-7; tentatively, D is TRBD1 (6 bases). Germline CDR1 and CDR2: KGHSH and LQKENI. Trimming shortened V by 6 bases and J by 3 bases, and 18 bases separated the two germline ends. The CDR3 length is 15 residues. The CDR3 here is CASSGKGVQVYEQYF. The DNA of the CDR3 is TGTGCCAGCTCGGGAAAGGGGGTACAGGTCTACGAGCAGTACTTC.

The table lists this clone with a count of one. CDR3 region: CATSRDTRLRWGGSTGELFF. CDR3 nucleotides: TGTGCCACCAGCAGAGATACACGCCTTAGGTGGGGGGGCTCCACCGGGGAGCTGTTTTTT. This chain connects TRBV15 to TRBJ2-2; tentatively, D is TRBD2 (7 bases). Trimming cost V 0 bases and J 4 bases, with 24 bases left between them. Germline assignment: CDR1 LNHNV and CDR2 YYDKDF (reference sequence). The CDR3 covers 20 residues.

This chain connects TRBV28 to TRBJ2-7; 10 nucleotides match TRBD1. Germline CDR1 reads MDHEN; CDR2 reads SYDVKM. The CDR3 is 17 amino acids. The junction had 10 bases not matched to a gene; V was cut back by 2 bases and J by 3 bases. CDR3 coding DNA: TGTGCCAGCAGTTTAGGGAGGCGGACAGGGGGTGTCTACGAGCAGTACTTC. Protein product: CASSLGRRTGGVYEQYF. Full variable domain (remainder filled in from reference TRBV28 and TRBJ2-7): DVKVTQSSRYLVKRTGEKVFLECVQDMDHENMFWYRQDPGLGLRLIYFSYDVKMKEKGDIPEGYSVSREKKERFSLILESASTNQTSMYLCASSLGRRTGGVYEQYFGPGTRLTVT.

The CDR3 nucleotides read TGTGCCAGCAGCTCCAGAGTAGGCTACACCTTC. It is translated as CASSSRVGYTF. The chain uses TRBV5-6 and TRBJ1-2, with D hard to call. Trimming removed 3 bases from V and 8 bases from J, with 8 bases in between. Germline values: CDR1 SGHDT, CDR2 YYEEEE. CDR3 length equals 11 residues. The variable domain in full, with the rest retrieved from reference TRBV5-6 and TRBJ1-2, is DAGVTQSPTHLIKTRGQQVTLRCSPKSGHDTVSWYQQALGQGPQFIFQYYEEEERQRGNFPDRFSGHQFPNYSSELNVNALLLGDSALYLCASSSRVGYTFGSGTRLTVV.

The rearrangement joins TRBV4-3 to TRBJ1-5, with 7 bases fitting TRBD1. CDR3 size: 17 residues. Germline lookup yields CDR1 LGHNA and CDR2 YSLEER. With V trimmed by 0 bases and J by 6 bases, 11 bases remained unmatched. CDR3 residues: CASSQEYRRGLIQPQHF. The CDR3 region has the DNA TGCGCCAGCAGCCAAGAATATCGCAGGGGGTTGATTCAGCCCCAGCATTTT.